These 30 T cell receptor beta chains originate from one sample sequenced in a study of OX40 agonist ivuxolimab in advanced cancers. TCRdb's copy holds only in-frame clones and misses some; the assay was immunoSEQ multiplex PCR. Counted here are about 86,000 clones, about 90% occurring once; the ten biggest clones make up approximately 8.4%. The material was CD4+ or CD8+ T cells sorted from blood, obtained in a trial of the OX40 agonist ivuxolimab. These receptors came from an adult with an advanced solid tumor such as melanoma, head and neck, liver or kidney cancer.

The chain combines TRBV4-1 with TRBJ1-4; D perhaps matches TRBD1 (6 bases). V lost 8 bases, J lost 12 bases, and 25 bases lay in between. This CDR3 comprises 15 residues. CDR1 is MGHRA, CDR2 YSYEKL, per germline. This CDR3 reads CASQKWDKGGLELFF. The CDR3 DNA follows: TGCGCCAGCCAAAAGTGGGACAAGGGGGGTTTGGAACTGTTTTTT.

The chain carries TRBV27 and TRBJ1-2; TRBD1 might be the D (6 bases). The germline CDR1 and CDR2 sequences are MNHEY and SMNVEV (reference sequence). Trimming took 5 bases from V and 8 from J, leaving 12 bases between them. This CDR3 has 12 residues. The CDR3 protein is CASSDRLEGYTF. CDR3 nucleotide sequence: TGTGCCAGCAGTGACAGGTTAGAGGGCTACACCTTC.

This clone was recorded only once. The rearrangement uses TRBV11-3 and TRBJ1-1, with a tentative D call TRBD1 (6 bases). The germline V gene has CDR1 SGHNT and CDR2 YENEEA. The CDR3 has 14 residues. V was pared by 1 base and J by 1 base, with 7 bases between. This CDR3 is CASSLGGPNTEAFF. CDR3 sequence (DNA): TGTGCCAGCAGCTTAGGGGGGCCGAACACTGAAGCTTTCTTT.

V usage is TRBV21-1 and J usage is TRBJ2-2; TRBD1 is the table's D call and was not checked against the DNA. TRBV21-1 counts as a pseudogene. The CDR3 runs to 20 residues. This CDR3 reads CASSKRGIPGQGISTGELFF. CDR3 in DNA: TGTGCCAGCAGCAAAAGGGGAATACCGGGACAGGGAATTTCCACCGGGGAGCTGTTTTTT.

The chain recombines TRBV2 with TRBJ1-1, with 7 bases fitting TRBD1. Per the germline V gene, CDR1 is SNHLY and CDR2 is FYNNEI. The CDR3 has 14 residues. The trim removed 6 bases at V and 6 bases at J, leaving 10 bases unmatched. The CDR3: CASRAPGGPAEAFF. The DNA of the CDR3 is TGTGCCAGCAGAGCTCCAGGGGGGCCGGCTGAAGCTTTCTTT.

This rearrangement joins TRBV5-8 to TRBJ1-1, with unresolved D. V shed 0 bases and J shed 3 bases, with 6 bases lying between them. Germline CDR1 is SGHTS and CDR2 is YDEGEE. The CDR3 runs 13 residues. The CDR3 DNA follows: TGTGCCAGCAGCTTGGTTCCTCACACTGAAGCTTTCTTT. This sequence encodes CASSLVPHTEAFF.

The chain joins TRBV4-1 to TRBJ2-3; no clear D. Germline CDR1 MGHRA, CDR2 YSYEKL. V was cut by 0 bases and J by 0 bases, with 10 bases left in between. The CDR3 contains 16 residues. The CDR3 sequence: CASSQDPWSSTDTQYF. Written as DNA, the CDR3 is TGCGCCAGCAGCCAAGATCCCTGGTCTAGCACAGATACGCAGTATTTT.

The CDR3 sequence is CAWSVPDRVYEQYF. Here the CDR3 DNA reads TGTGCCTGGAGTGTACCGGACAGAGTCTACGAGCAGTACTTC. The gene calls are TRBV30 and TRBJ2-7, with D possibly being TRBD1 (6 bases). The CDR3 is 14 amino acids. CDR1 and CDR2 (germline): GTSNPN, SVGIG (reference sequence). V gave up 0 bases and J gave up 3 bases, with 12 bases separating them.

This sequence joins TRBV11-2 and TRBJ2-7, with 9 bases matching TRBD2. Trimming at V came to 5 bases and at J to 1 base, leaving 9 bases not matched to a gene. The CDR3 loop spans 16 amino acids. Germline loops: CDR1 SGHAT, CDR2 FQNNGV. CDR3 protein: CASSLLAGTHSYEQYF. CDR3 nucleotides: TGTGCCAGCAGCCTCCTAGCGGGAACGCATTCCTACGAGCAGTACTTC.

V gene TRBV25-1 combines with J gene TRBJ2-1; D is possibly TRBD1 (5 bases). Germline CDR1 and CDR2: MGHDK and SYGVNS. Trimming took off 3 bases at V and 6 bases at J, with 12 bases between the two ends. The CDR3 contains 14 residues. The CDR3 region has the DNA TGTGCCAGCAGTGAGGAAAGGGGTGCCAATGAGCAGTTCTTC. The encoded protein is CASSEERGANEQFF.

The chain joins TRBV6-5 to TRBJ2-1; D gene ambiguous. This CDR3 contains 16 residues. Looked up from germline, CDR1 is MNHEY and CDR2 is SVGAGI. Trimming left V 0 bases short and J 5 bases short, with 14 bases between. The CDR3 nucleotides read TGTGCCAGCAGTTACTCGCCTCCCCCGGTCGACAATGAGCAGTTCTTC. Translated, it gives CASSYSPPPVDNEQFF.

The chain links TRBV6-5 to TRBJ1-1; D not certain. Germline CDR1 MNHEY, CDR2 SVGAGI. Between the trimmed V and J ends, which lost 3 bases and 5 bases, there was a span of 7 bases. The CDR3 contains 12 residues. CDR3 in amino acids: CASSYGGTEAFF. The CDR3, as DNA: TGTGCCAGCAGTTATGGCGGAACTGAAGCTTTCTTT.

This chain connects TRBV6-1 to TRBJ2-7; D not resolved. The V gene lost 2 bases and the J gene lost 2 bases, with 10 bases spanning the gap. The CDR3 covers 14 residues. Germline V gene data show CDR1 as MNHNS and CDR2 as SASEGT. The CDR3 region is CASSEQDGAYEQYF. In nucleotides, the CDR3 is TGTGCCAGCAGTGAACAGGACGGTGCCTACGAGCAGTACTTC.

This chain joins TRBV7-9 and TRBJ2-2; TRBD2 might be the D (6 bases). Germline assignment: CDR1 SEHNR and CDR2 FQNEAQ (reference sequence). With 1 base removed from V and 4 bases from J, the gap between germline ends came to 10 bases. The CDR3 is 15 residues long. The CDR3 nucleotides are TGTGCCAGCAGCTTAGGGAGGGCGGTCACCGGGGAGCTGTTTTTT. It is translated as CASSLGRAVTGELFF.

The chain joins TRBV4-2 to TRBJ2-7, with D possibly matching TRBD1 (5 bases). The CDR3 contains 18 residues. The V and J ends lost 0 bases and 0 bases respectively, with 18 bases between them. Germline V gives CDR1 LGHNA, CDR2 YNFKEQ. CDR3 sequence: CASSQDPRRTTFSYEQYF. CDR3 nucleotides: TGTGCCAGCAGCCAAGACCCCCGCCGGACAACGTTCTCCTACGAGCAGTACTTC.

CDR3 coding DNA: TGCGCCAGCAGCTTCGGCGGGACTAGCGGGATCTACGAGCAGTACTTC. This encodes CASSFGGTSGIYEQYF. The chain joins TRBV5-1 to TRBJ2-7; 13 bases are a match to TRBD2. CDR3 size: 16 residues. Germline V gene data show CDR1 as SGHRS and CDR2 as YFSETQ. V shed 2 bases and J 3 bases; nucleotides not matched to a gene: 5.

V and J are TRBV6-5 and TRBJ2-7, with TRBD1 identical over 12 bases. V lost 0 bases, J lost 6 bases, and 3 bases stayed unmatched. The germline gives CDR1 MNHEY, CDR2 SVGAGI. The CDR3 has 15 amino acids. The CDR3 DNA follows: TGTGCCAGCAGTTACTCCGGGACAGGGGGCGGCGAGCAGTACTTC. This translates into CASSYSGTGGGEQYF.

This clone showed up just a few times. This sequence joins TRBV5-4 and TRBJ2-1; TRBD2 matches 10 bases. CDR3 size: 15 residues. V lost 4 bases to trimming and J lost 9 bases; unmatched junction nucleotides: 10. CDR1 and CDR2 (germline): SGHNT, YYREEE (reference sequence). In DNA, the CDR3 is TGTGCCAGCAGCCAAGCGGGAGGGAAGAGGAGTGAGCAGTTCTTC. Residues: CASSQAGGKRSEQFF.

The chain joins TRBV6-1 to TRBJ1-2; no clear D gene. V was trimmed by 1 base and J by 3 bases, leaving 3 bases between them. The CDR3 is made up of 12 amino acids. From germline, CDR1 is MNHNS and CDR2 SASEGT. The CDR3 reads CASSEGYYGYTF. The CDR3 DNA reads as TGTGCCAGCAGTGAAGGTTACTATGGCTACACCTTC.

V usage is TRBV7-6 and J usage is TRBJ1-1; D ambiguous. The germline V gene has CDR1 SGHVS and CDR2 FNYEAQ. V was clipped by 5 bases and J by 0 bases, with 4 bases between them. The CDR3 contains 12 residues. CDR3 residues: CASSLLNTEAFF. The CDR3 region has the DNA TGTGCCAGCAGCCTTCTGAACACTGAAGCTTTCTTT.

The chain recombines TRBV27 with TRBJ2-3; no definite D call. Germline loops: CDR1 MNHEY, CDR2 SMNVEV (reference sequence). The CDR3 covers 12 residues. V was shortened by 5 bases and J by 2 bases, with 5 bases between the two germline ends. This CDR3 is CASSPNTDTQYF. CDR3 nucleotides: TGTGCCAGCAGTCCGAACACAGATACGCAGTATTTT.

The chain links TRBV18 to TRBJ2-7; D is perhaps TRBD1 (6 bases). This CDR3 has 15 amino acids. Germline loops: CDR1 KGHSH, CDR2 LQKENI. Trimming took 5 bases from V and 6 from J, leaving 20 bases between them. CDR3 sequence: CASSTTGQGSFEQYF. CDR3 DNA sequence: TGTGCCAGCTCAACCACGGGGCAGGGGAGTTTCGAGCAGTACTTC.

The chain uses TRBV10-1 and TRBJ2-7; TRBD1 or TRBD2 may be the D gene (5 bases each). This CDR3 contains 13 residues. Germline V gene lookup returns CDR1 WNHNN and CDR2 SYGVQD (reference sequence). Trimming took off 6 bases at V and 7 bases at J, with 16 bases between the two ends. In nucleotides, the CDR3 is TGCGCCAGCAGGGCCAGCCGGGGACGTGAGCAGTACTTC. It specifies CASRASRGREQYF.

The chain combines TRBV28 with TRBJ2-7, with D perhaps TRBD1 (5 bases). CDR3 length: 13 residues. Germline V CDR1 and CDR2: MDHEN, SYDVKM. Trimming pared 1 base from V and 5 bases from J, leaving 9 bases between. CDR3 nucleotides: TGTGCCAGCAGTTTATTTAGCAGGGACGAGCAGTACTTC. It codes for CASSLFSRDEQYF.

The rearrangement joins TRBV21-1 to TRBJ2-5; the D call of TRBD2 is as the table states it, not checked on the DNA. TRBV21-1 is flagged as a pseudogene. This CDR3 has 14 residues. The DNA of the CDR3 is TGTGCCAGCAGCAAAGCTCCGGAGGGAGAGACCCAGTACTTC. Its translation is CASSKAPEGETQYF.

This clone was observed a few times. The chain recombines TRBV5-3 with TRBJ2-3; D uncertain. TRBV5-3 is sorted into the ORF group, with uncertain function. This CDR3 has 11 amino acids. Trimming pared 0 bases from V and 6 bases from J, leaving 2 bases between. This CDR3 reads CARSLGDTQYF. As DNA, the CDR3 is TGTGCCAGAAGCTTGGGGGATACGCAGTATTTT.

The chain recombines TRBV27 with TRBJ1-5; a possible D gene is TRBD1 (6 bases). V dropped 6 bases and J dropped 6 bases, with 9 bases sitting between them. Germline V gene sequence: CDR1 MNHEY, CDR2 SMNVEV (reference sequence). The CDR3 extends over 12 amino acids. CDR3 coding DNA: TGTGCCAGCAGGGAAGGGGGTCAGCCCCAGCATTTT. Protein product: CASREGGQPQHF.

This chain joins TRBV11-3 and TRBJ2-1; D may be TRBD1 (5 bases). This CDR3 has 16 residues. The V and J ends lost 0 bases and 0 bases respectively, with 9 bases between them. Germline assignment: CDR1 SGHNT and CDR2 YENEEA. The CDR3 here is CASSLEGASSYNEQFF. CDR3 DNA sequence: TGTGCCAGCAGCTTAGAAGGGGCTAGCTCCTACAATGAGCAGTTCTTC. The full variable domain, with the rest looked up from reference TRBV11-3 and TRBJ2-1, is EAGVVQSPRYKIIEKKQPVAFWCNPISGHNTLYWYLQNLGQGPELLIRYENEEAVDDSQLPKDRFSAERLKGVDSTLKIQPAELGDSAVYLCASSLEGASSYNEQFFGPGTRLTVL.

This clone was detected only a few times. DNA of the CDR3: TGTGCCAGCAGCAAAGGATTAAAGGTAGCGGGCGACTCCTACGAGCAGTACTTC. Its translation is CASSKGLKVAGDSYEQYF. The chain combines TRBV21-1 with TRBJ2-7; TRBD2, as called in the table, went unchecked against the DNA. TRBV21-1 is reported as a pseudogene. The CDR3 totals 18 residues.

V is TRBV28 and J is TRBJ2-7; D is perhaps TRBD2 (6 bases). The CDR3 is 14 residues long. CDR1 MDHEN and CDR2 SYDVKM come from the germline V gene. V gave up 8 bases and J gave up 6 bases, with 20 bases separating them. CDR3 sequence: CASGWSGRQGEQYF. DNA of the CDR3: TGTGCCAGCGGTTGGAGTGGGAGGCAAGGCGAGCAGTACTTC.